This T cell receptor beta chain was recovered during a study of blood T cell repertoires in COVID-19. About the study: Sites in the United States, Italy and Spain provided acute and convalescent COVID-19 samples. In each case, the material was cDNA or gDNA derived from T cells, B-cell-depleted T cells, or PBMCs.

Study processing details: The assay estimated nucleated cells by amplifying reference gene primers. TCRdb's copy holds only in-frame clones and misses some; the assay was immunoSEQ multiplex PCR. V, J and clone size are taken as reported in that table, and D and trimming were inferred from the DNA itself. Of about 170,000 clones in the sample, 88% were seen once. The table lists this clone with a count of one. Germline V lookup: CDR1 MNHNS, CDR2 SASEGT. CDR3 size: 15 residues. Trimming removed 2 bases at V and 4 bases at J, with 13 bases between. The chain has TRBV6-1 and TRBJ2-3, with TRBD1 as a possible D gene (6 bases). Sequencing input: peripheral blood. The clonotype comes from a man aged 50 or older who had recovered from COVID-19. CDR3 nucleotides: TGTGCCAGCAGTGAAAGTAGCACAGGGCCAGATACGCAGTATTTT. Translating gives CASSESSTGPDTQYF.